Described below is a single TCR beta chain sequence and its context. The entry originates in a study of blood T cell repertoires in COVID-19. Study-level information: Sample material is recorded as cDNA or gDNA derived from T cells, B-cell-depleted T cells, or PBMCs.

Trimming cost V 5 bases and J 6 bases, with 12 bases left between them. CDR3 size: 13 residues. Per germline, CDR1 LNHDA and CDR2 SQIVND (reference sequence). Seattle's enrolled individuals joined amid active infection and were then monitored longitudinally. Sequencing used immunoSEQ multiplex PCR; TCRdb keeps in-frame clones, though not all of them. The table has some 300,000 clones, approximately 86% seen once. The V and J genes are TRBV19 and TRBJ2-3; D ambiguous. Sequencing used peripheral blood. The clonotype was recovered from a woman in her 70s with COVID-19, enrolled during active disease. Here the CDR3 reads CASSFRKEDTQYF. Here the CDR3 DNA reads TGTGCCAGTAGTTTTAGAAAGGAGGATACGCAGTATTTT.